The source of this T cell receptor (beta chain) is a study of blood T cell repertoires in COVID-19. The wider study: The analysed material was cDNA or gDNA that came from T cells, B-cell-depleted T cells, or PBMCs.

Germline V gene sequence: CDR1 MNHEY, CDR2 SMNVEV (reference sequence). After removal of 6 bases from V and 4 bases from J, the junction contained 10 bases not matched to a gene. The CDR3 has 18 amino acids. Original data processing: Amplification with reference gene primers provided the estimates of nucleated cell counts. Only in-frame clones appear in the TCRdb table, and some are missing; sequencing was by immunoSEQ multiplex PCR. V, J and clone size are those of that table, while D and trimming were read from the DNA. The sample lists around 300,000 clones, around 89% seen once, with about 6% in the top ten. Seattle participants joined during active infection and were tracked over time.

The sequence derives from a woman between 45 and 65 years old with COVID-19, enrolled during active disease. The rearrangement links TRBV27 to TRBJ2-1; TRBD2 matches 15 bases. Sequencing input: peripheral blood. CDR3 protein: CASSSFGTSGRKYNEQFF. The CDR3 nucleotides are TGTGCCAGCAGCTCATTCGGGACTAGCGGGAGGAAATACAATGAGCAGTTCTTC.